This T cell receptor beta chain was identified during a study of blood T cell repertoires in COVID-19. Authors' methods: Using reference gene primer amplification, nucleated cell counts were estimated. The repertoire was sequenced with immunoSEQ multiplex PCR; TCRdb's copy has only in-frame clones and lacks some. V, J and clone size derive from that table, while D and trimming were established from the DNA sequence. The table records some 48,000 clones, 65% to 85% of them present only once. Germline V gene sequence: CDR1 SGHDT, CDR2 YYEEEE. The junction had 8 bases not matched to a gene; V was cut back by 4 bases and J by 7 bases. There are 15 residues in the CDR3.

The sequenced material came from peripheral blood. This TCR came from a human donor in a cohort sampled during active COVID-19. V gene TRBV5-6 combines with J gene TRBJ1-4; TRBD1 agrees at 9 bases. The DNA for the CDR3 is TGTGCCAGCAGCCCTACCGGGACAGGGAGTGAAAAACTGTTTTTT. This sequence encodes CASSPTGTGSEKLFF.